This T cell receptor beta chain was sequenced for a study of beta chain features in type 1 diabetes. Germline V lookup: CDR1 LNHDA, CDR2 SQIVND (reference sequence). The CDR3 covers 16 residues. Trimming removed 3 bases at V and 5 bases at J, with 20 bases between. Since all of the isolated RNA was reverse transcribed, expressed TCRB transcripts were what got sequenced. Only in-frame clones appear in the TCRdb table, and some are missing; sequencing was by immunoSEQ multiplex PCR. Of 300,000 to 400,000 clones listed, about 10% are singletons. Study findings and constraints: It was among patients, rather than healthy donors, that naive, central memory and Treg TCRB repertoires appeared more similar. Type 1 diabetes patients had TCRB CDR3s that were shorter (moderately but significantly so) in all four CD4+ subsets. No resolution was reached here on whether HLA type influences TCRB rearrangement. Shorter templates might be favored by PCR, and equally so in patients and in controls. Reads derived from cDNA could over-represent cells showing high TCR expression.

Notes on this clone: Its antigen is not identified.

The chain is built from TRBV19 and TRBJ2-7, with D unresolved. Sequencing was carried out using central memory CD4+ T cells from blood. The source of this sequence is a man aged 25-45 years with type 1 diabetes. The chain's CDR3 is CASSILTAKGSHEQYF. The CDR3 nucleotides are TGTGCCAGTAGTATCCTCACGGCTAAGGGTTCCCACGAGCAGTACTTC.